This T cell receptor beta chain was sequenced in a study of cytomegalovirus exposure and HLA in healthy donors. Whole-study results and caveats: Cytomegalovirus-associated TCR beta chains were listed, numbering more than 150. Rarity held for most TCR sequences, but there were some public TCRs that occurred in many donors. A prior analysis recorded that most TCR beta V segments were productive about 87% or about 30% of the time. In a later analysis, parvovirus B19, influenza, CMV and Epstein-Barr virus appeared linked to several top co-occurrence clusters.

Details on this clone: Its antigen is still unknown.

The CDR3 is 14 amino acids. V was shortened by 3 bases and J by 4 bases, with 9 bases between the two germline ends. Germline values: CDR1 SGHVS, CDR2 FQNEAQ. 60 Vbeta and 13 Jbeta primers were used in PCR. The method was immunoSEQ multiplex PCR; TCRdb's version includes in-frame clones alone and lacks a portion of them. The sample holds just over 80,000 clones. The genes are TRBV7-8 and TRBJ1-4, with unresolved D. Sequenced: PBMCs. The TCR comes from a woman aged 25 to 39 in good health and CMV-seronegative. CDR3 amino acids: CASSFGGINEKLFF. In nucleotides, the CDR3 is TGTGCCAGCAGCTTTGGCGGGATTAATGAAAAACTGTTTTTT.